The rows below give T cell receptor beta chains drawn from one sample of a study of T-cell memory formation after mild COVID-19. TCRdb analysed the 5' RACE reads with MiXCR anew, one entry per CDR3 protein. The sample lists about 200,000 distinct CDR3 sequences, roughly 17% occurring once. The sequenced material came from PBMCs or a T cell subset sorted from them (not recorded which). Every receptor here comes from an adult woman who had mild COVID-19 (a few samples of this study predate the infection). Cell type and time point are not known. CDR3s include the opening cysteine and the closing phenylalanine or tryptophan. Fields, in order: D gene, J gene, clone size, V gene, CDR3 protein, CDR3 DNA. A D gene is named only where the DNA matches it firmly. The size entry is marked missing in some rows and otherwise reads once, few, many or a size class.

d_gene: .
j_gene: TRBJ2-5
abundance: .
v_gene: TRBV27
CDR3aa: CASSPGGPQTQYF
CDR3nt: TGTGCCAGCAGTCCCGGAGGGCCACAGACCCAGTACTTC

d_gene: .
j_gene: TRBJ2-1
abundance: few
v_gene: TRBV5-1
CDR3aa: CASSVEGGNEQFF
CDR3nt: TGCGCCAGCAGCGTGGAGGGTGGCAATGAGCAGTTCTTC

d_gene: .
j_gene: TRBJ1-1
abundance: few
v_gene: TRBV6-1
CDR3aa: CASSGGWTVVEAFF
CDR3nt: TGTGCCAGCTCCGGAGGCTGGACAGTTGTTGAAGCTTTCTTT

d_gene: TRBD2
j_gene: TRBJ2-1
abundance: .
v_gene: TRBV12-3/TRBV12-4
CDR3aa: CASSRLAGEGYNEQFF
CDR3nt: TGTGCCAGCAGTCGACTAGCGGGAGAAGGGTACAATGAGCAGTTCTTC

d_gene: TRBD2
j_gene: TRBJ2-7
abundance: .
v_gene: TRBV19
CDR3aa: CASRDIAGGSYEQYF
CDR3nt: TGTGCCAGTAGAGATATAGCGGGAGGTTCCTACGAGCAGTACTTC

d_gene: .
j_gene: TRBJ2-5
abundance: few
v_gene: TRBV6-6
CDR3aa: CATERARHETQYF
CDR3nt: TGTGCCACCGAACGGGCGCGTCACGAGACCCAGTACTTC

d_gene: .
j_gene: TRBJ2-1
abundance: .
v_gene: TRBV7-3
CDR3aa: CASSLTPQDNEQFF
CDR3nt: TGTGCCAGCAGCTTAACACCACAAGACAATGAGCAGTTCTTC

d_gene: .
j_gene: TRBJ1-5
abundance: .
v_gene: TRBV20-1
CDR3aa: CSAIFQGIWSNQPQHF
CDR3nt: TGCAGTGCTATATTCCAGGGGATTTGGAGCAATCAGCCCCAGCATTTT

d_gene: .
j_gene: TRBJ2-1
abundance: .
v_gene: TRBV24-1
CDR3aa: CATSADLAEGPEQFF
CDR3nt: TGTGCCACCAGTGCCGACTTGGCCGAGGGCCCCGAGCAGTTCTTC

d_gene: .
j_gene: TRBJ2-1
abundance: .
v_gene: TRBV5-1
CDR3aa: CASSVQPTGTKFF
CDR3nt: TGCGCCAGCAGCGTTCAACCTACAGGGACGAAGTTCTTC

d_gene: TRBD2
j_gene: TRBJ2-1
abundance: many
v_gene: TRBV28
CDR3aa: CASSLGTSGRKSYNEQFF
CDR3nt: TGTGCCAGCAGCCTCGGGACTAGCGGGAGAAAGTCATACAATGAGCAGTTCTTC

d_gene: .
j_gene: TRBJ2-5
abundance: few
v_gene: TRBV7-8
CDR3aa: CASSFTLAGTQETQYF
CDR3nt: TGTGCCAGCAGCTTCACCTTGGCGGGGACCCAAGAGACCCAGTACTTC

d_gene: TRBD1
j_gene: TRBJ2-5
abundance: .
v_gene: TRBV29-1
CDR3aa: CSVEDRGLGETQYF
CDR3nt: TGCAGCGTTGAAGACAGGGGGCTTGGGGAGACCCAGTACTTC

d_gene: .
j_gene: TRBJ1-5
abundance: few
v_gene: TRBV19
CDR3aa: CASSDLNQPQHF
CDR3nt: TGTGCCAGTAGCGACCTTAATCAGCCCCAGCATTTT

d_gene: TRBD1
j_gene: TRBJ1-1
abundance: few
v_gene: TRBV6-2/TRBV6-3
CDR3aa: CAKGTGLNTEAFF
CDR3nt: TGTGCCAAAGGGACAGGGTTGAACACTGAAGCTTTCTTT

d_gene: .
j_gene: TRBJ2-1
abundance: .
v_gene: TRBV5-6
CDR3aa: CASSLVTGVRRGEQFF
CDR3nt: TGTGCCAGCAGCTTGGTAACGGGAGTGAGGCGGGGTGAGCAGTTCTTC

d_gene: TRBD1
j_gene: TRBJ2-6
abundance: few
v_gene: TRBV11-3
CDR3aa: CASSGRDSFGSGANVLTF
CDR3nt: TGTGCCAGCAGCGGACGGGACAGCTTCGGCTCTGGGGCCAACGTCCTGACTTTC

d_gene: .
j_gene: TRBJ1-1
abundance: .
v_gene: TRBV7-9
CDR3aa: CASSRKGGTLRTTEAFF
CDR3nt: TGTGCCAGCAGCCGTAAGGGGGGGACTCTTAGGACCACTGAAGCTTTCTTT

d_gene: .
j_gene: TRBJ2-5
abundance: .
v_gene: TRBV6-8
CDR3aa: CASTQNFDDQETQYF
CDR3nt: TGTGCCAGCACCCAAAACTTTGACGACCAAGAGACCCAGTACTTC

d_gene: TRBD2
j_gene: TRBJ2-5
abundance: many
v_gene: TRBV18
CDR3aa: CASSPSGLAGLETQYF
CDR3nt: TGTGCCAGCTCACCTTCGGGACTAGCGGGACTGGAGACCCAGTACTTC

d_gene: TRBD2
j_gene: TRBJ2-7
abundance: few
v_gene: TRBV19
CDR3aa: CASSISGSIWDEQYF
CDR3nt: TGTGCCAGTAGTATAAGCGGGAGCATATGGGACGAGCAGTACTTC

d_gene: .
j_gene: TRBJ2-1
abundance: few
v_gene: TRBV4-1
CDR3aa: CASSLQGFNEQFF
CDR3nt: TGCGCCAGCAGCCTCCAGGGTTTCAATGAGCAGTTCTTC

d_gene: TRBD2
j_gene: TRBJ2-3
abundance: few
v_gene: TRBV6-2/TRBV6-3
CDR3aa: CASTLAGGLPTDTQYF
CDR3nt: TGTGCCAGCACCTTAGCGGGAGGGCTCCCCACAGATACGCAGTATTTT

d_gene: .
j_gene: TRBJ2-1
abundance: .
v_gene: TRBV29-1
CDR3aa: CSVWYNEQFF
CDR3nt: TGCAGCGTCTGGTACAATGAGCAGTTCTTC

d_gene: .
j_gene: TRBJ2-2
abundance: .
v_gene: TRBV11-2
CDR3aa: CASHRGANTGELFF
CDR3nt: TGTGCCAGTCACCGGGGAGCGAACACCGGGGAGCTGTTTTTT

d_gene: .
j_gene: TRBJ1-1
abundance: .
v_gene: TRBV4-1
CDR3aa: CASSRVGGGAMSTEAFF
CDR3nt: TGCGCCAGCAGCCGAGTGGGAGGGGGAGCTATGTCGACTGAAGCTTTCTTT